The entry that follows covers one T cell receptor beta chain sequence. What it binds is unknown. The data belong to a study of T-cell memory formation after mild COVID-19. Study background: There were largely donor-specific TCR clusters. Findings of the study overall: Pre-infection memory harbored some responding clones, suggesting cross-reactive memory joined.

One entry per CDR3 protein results from TCRdb running MiXCR on the 5' RACE reads. There are about 420,000 distinct CDR3 sequences in the sample; less than 25% occur only once, and under 15% lies in the top ten. V lost 8 bases and J 5 bases, leaving 12 bases between the germline ends. The CDR3 totals 12 residues. V gene TRBV12-3 or TRBV12-4 combines with J gene TRBJ1-1; D is undetermined. The sample comprised PBMCs or a T cell subset sorted from them (not recorded which). The origin of this receptor is an adult woman who had mild COVID-19 (a few samples of this study predate the infection). Cell type and time point are not known. CDR3 DNA sequence: TGTGCCAGCTGTGTAGTAGGAACTGAAGCTTTCTTT. Residues: CASCVVGTEAFF.